The 10 T cell receptor beta chains in this list originate from one sample, sequenced in a study of CD8 T cells in Susac syndrome. Reverse transcription of roughly 0.45 to 1 ug RNA was carried out with random hexamers. TCRdb called the immunoSEQ multiplex PCR reads again in MiXCR, with one record for every CDR3 protein. The repertoire holds about 210,000 distinct CDR3 sequences, with 93% as singletons. Sequenced input: CD4+ T cells from PBMCs. Receptor source: a human donor in good health.

The chain links TRBV27 to TRBJ2-3, with TRBD2 matching 10 bases. V lost 5 bases and J lost 5; bases outside the gene matches: 4. Germline V gives CDR1 MNHEY, CDR2 SMNVEV (reference sequence). The CDR3 has 14 residues. This CDR3 reads CASSRTSGVDTQYF. CDR3 nucleotides: TGTGCCAGCAGTAGGACTAGCGGAGTAGATACGCAGTATTTT.

The chain recombines TRBV12-3 or TRBV12-4 with TRBJ2-1, with D possibly TRBD1 on 5 matching bases. Trimming cost V 11 bases and J 3 bases, with 14 bases left between them. This CDR3 is 13 amino acids long. CDR3 sequence (DNA): TGTGCCGGGGCAAAGGGTGTCTACAATGAGCAGTTCTTC. Translated, it gives CAGAKGVYNEQFF.

The chain has TRBV4-2 and TRBJ1-5, with 8 bases that match TRBD1. Losses at the gene ends were 0 bases for V and 11 bases for J; bases not matched to a gene: 9. The CDR3 contains 15 residues. Germline CDR1 and CDR2: LGHNA and YNFKEQ. CDR3 sequence: CASSQDQGQGAAQHF. In DNA form, the CDR3 reads TGTGCCAGCAGCCAAGATCAGGGGCAGGGGGCGGCCCAGCATTTT.

This clonotype was seen only once. The chain couples TRBV10-3 to TRBJ2-2, with 7 bases aligning to TRBD1. V shed 6 bases, J shed 11 bases, and the junction held 6 bases outside the gene matches. CDR1 is ENHRY and CDR2 is SYGVKD in the germline V gene. This CDR3 spans 12 amino acids. The CDR3 reads CAISPQGVELFF. The CDR3 DNA sequence: TGTGCCATCAGCCCCCAGGGGGTAGAGCTGTTTTTT.

There are a few counts of this clonotype. This chain connects TRBV7-2 to TRBJ1-1, with D uncertain. The germline V gene encodes CDR1 SGHTA and CDR2 FQGNSA. Trimming cost V 0 bases and J 1 base, with 3 bases left between them. The CDR3 is 13 residues long. CDR3 DNA sequence: TGTGCCAGCAGCTTAGCACCGAACACTGAAGCTTTCTTT. Its translation: CASSLAPNTEAFF.

J is TRBJ2-1 and V is TRBV6-1, with unresolved D. This CDR3 has 16 residues. V was cut by 2 bases and J by 2 bases, with 13 bases left in between. Germline loops: CDR1 MNHNS, CDR2 SASEGT. CDR3 loop: CASSETPGRAYNEQFF. The CDR3 bases are TGTGCCAGCAGTGAAACGCCAGGCAGAGCCTACAATGAGCAGTTCTTC.

The chain couples TRBV12-3 or TRBV12-4 to TRBJ2-1, with 13 bases that match TRBD2. The CDR3 sequence is 14 residues long. Trimming at V came to 6 bases and at J to 5 bases, leaving 1 base not matched to a gene. The CDR3 sequence: CASRGTSGDNEQFF. The CDR3 coding sequence is TGTGCCAGCAGGGGGACTAGCGGGGACAATGAGCAGTTCTTC.

The chain employs TRBV9 and TRBJ2-5; 7 bases line up with TRBD2. CDR1 is SGDLS and CDR2 is YYNGEE in the germline V gene. The CDR3 consists of 14 residues. Unmatched junction bases numbered 4, after V lost 0 bases and J lost 5 bases. The CDR3, as DNA: TGTGCCAGCAGCGTAGGGATGGGGGGGGAGACCCAGTACTTC. It translates to CASSVGMGGETQYF.

The chain links TRBV5-6 to TRBJ1-1, with 8 bases matching TRBD1. This CDR3 has 15 amino acids. V shed 4 bases and J 2 bases; nucleotides not matched to a gene: 7. Germline assignment: CDR1 SGHDT and CDR2 YYEEEE. CDR3 sequence (DNA): TGTGCCAGCAGCCCGGTTGACAGGGGTAACACTGAAGCTTTCTTT. Translated, it gives CASSPVDRGNTEAFF.

The sample holds a few counts of this clonotype. The chain carries TRBV7-2 and TRBJ2-7; D gene uncertain. Germline assignment: CDR1 SGHTA and CDR2 FQGNSA. V shed 1 base and J shed 7 bases, with 14 bases lying between them. The CDR3 consists of 14 residues. CDR3 nucleotide sequence: TGTGCCAGCAGCTTAGACACTCCCGTTGGGGAGCAGTACTTC. It yields the protein CASSLDTPVGEQYF. Looking up the rest from reference TRBV7-2 and TRBJ2-7 gives the full variable domain: GAGVSQSPSNKVTEKGKDVELRCDPISGHTALYWYRQSLGQGLEFLIYFQGNSAPDKSGLPSDRFSAERTGGSVSTLTIQRTQQEDSAVYLCASSLDTPVGEQYFGPGTRLTVT.